What follows are 12 T cell receptor beta chains derived from one specimen sequenced in a study of OX40 agonist ivuxolimab in advanced cancers. Generated by immunoSEQ multiplex PCR, the TCRdb table keeps only in-frame clones and is missing some. This repertoire shows some 34,000 clones, 88% found once; its top ten account for roughly 13%. The sequencing here drew on CD4+ or CD8+ T cells sorted from blood, taken in a trial of the OX40 agonist ivuxolimab. The receptors stem from an adult with an advanced solid tumor such as melanoma, head and neck, liver or kidney cancer.

This rearrangement joins TRBV7-3 to TRBJ2-3; TRBD1 aligns across 9 bases. The CDR3 runs 15 residues. V lost 3 bases, J lost 0 bases, and 1 base stayed unmatched. CDR1 and CDR2 (germline): SGHTA, FQGTGA. The CDR3 DNA follows: TGTGCCAGCAGCTTTGGGACAGGGAGCACAGATACGCAGTATTTT. As protein: CASSFGTGSTDTQYF.

V gene TRBV5-1 combines with J gene TRBJ2-3; TRBD1 matches at 9 bases. The CDR3 covers 15 residues. Unmatched junction bases numbered 5, after V lost 4 bases and J lost 2 bases. The germline V gene has CDR1 SGHRS and CDR2 YFSETQ. The CDR3 sequence: CASSRGQGNTDTQYF. The CDR3 nucleotides read TGCGCCAGCAGCCGGGGACAGGGTAACACAGATACGCAGTATTTT.

The rearrangement joins TRBV29-1 to TRBJ1-2; TRBD1 aligns across 8 bases. The junction had 7 bases not matched to a gene; V was cut back by 6 bases and J by 4 bases. The CDR3 runs 13 residues. Germline loops: CDR1 SQVTM, CDR2 ANQGSEA. CDR3 nucleotides: TGCAGCGTGGACAGGGCCACCTCCTATGGCTACACCTTC. Protein product: CSVDRATSYGYTF.

For this clone: A read error may be the cause here, since a much bigger clone is one base away. The same CDR3 also results from other DNA sequences found in this sample. The chain uses TRBV19 and TRBJ2-3; D remains unclear. CDR1 is LNHDA and CDR2 is SQIVND in the germline V gene (reference sequence). There are 11 residues in the CDR3. Between the trimmed V and J ends, which lost 3 bases and 6 bases, there was a span of 4 bases. In DNA form, the CDR3 reads TGTGCCAGTAGTATCGGCGATACGCAGTATTTT. It encodes CASSIGDTQYF.

V and J are TRBV7-9 and TRBJ2-3; D is perhaps TRBD1 or TRBD2 (5 bases each). V lost 8 bases, J lost 4 bases, and 16 bases lay in between. Germline V gene data show CDR1 as SEHNR and CDR2 as FQNEAQ (reference sequence). This CDR3 has 14 residues. DNA of the CDR3: TGTGCCAGCGAAGGGGCTAGCAGGGCAGATACGCAGTATTTT. Translating it yields CASEGASRADTQYF.

The V call is TRBV28, the J call TRBJ2-5; 11 bases map to TRBD2. Germline CDR1 and CDR2: MDHEN and SYDVKM. The V and J ends lost 3 bases and 5 bases, in that order; junction bases with no gene match: 8. This CDR3 spans 16 amino acids. DNA for the CDR3: TGTGCCAGCAGTTTCTGGGCTAGCGGGAGGATGGAGACCCAGTACTTC. Its protein is CASSFWASGRMETQYF.

The V gene is TRBV27, the J gene TRBJ2-7, with D perhaps TRBD2 (5 bases). Trimming removed 8 bases at V and 0 bases at J, with 17 bases between. CDR1 is MNHEY and CDR2 is SMNVEV in the germline V gene (reference sequence). The CDR3 covers 15 residues. CDR3 protein: CASESRSGPSYEQYF. The CDR3 nucleotides read TGTGCCAGCGAAAGTCGGAGCGGACCCTCCTACGAGCAGTACTTC.

The chain recombines TRBV10-2 with TRBJ1-6; no clear D gene. This CDR3 comprises 15 residues. V dropped 3 bases and J dropped 4 bases, with 10 bases sitting between them. CDR1 WSHSY and CDR2 SAAADI come from the germline V gene. The CDR3 coding sequence is TGCGCCAGCAGTGAAGTCTCTGATTATAATTCACCCCTCCACTTT. Translating gives CASSEVSDYNSPLHF.

The V and J genes are TRBV5-1 and TRBJ1-1, with TRBD1 as a possible D gene (5 bases). The CDR3 runs 13 residues. Deletions cut 1 base from V and 6 bases from J, with 10 bases between. Germline CDR1 and CDR2: SGHRS and YFSETQ. The CDR3 DNA follows: TGCGCCAGCAGCTTGCCAGGAGGGGCTGAAGCTTTCTTT. Residues: CASSLPGGAEAFF.

This clone has only one observation. The V and J genes are TRBV4-1 and TRBJ2-7, with D perhaps given as TRBD1 or TRBD2 (7 bases each). The CDR3 covers 15 residues. Per germline, CDR1 MGHRA and CDR2 YSYEKL. Trimming stripped 1 base from V and 4 bases from J, with 14 bases between. CDR3 sequence: CASSQGPGGGYEQYF. As DNA, the CDR3 is TGCGCCAGCAGCCAAGGGCCAGGGGGGGGATACGAGCAGTACTTC.

The chain is built from TRBV15 and TRBJ2-1, with D uncertain. The CDR3 spans 14 residues. The V and J ends lost 6 bases and 0 bases respectively, with 9 bases between them. Germline V gene lookup returns CDR1 LNHNV and CDR2 YYDKDF (reference sequence). This CDR3 reads CATSGPSSYNEQFF. The CDR3 DNA reads TGTGCCACCAGTGGCCCAAGCTCCTACAATGAGCAGTTCTTC. The full variable domain, rest sourced from reference TRBV15 and TRBJ2-1, is DAMVIQNPRYQVTQFGKPVTLSCSQTLNHNVMYWYQQKSSQAPKLLFHYYDKDFNNEADTPDNFQSRRPNTSFCFLDIRSPGLGDTAMYLCATSGPSSYNEQFFGPGTRLTVL.

This rearrangement joins TRBV9 to TRBJ2-1, with D hard to call. This CDR3 has 13 amino acids. The V end lost 3 bases, the J end lost 2 bases, and 6 bases lay between the germline ends. Per germline, CDR1 SGDLS and CDR2 YYNGEE. This CDR3 reads CASSAVAYNEQFF. The CDR3 coding sequence is TGTGCCAGCAGCGCTGTAGCCTACAATGAGCAGTTCTTC.